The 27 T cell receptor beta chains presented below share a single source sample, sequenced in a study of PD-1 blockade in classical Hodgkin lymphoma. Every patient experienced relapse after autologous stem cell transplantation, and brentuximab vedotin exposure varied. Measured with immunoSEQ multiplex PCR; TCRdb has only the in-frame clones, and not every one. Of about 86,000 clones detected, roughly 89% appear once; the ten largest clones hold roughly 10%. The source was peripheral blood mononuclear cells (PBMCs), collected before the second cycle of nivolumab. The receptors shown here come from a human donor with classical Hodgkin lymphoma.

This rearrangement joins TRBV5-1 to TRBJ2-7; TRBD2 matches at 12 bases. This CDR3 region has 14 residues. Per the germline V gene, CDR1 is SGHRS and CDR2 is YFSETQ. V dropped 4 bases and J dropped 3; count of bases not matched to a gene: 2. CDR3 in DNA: TGCGCCAGCAGCGAGGGACTAGCGGGCTACGAGCAGTACTTC. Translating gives CASSEGLAGYEQYF.

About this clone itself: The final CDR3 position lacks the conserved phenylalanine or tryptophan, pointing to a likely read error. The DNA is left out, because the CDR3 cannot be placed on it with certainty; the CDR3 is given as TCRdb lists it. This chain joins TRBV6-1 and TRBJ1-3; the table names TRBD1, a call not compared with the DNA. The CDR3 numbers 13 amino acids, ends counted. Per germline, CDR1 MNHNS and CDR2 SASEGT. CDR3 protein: CASSEPQTHRGHL.

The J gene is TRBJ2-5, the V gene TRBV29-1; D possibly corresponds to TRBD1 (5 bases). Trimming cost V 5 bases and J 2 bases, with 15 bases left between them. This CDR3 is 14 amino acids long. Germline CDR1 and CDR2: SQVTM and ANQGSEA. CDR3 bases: TGCAGCGTTAGGGGCAGGGCTCAACAAGAGACCCAGTACTTC. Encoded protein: CSVRGRAQQETQYF.

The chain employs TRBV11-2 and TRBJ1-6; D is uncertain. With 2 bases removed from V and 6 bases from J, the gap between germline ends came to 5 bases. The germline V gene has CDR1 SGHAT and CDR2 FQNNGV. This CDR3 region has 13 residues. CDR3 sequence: CASSLHSNSPLHF. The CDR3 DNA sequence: TGTGCCAGCAGCTTACACAGTAATTCACCCCTCCACTTT. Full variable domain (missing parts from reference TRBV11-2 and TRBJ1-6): EAGVAQSPRYKIIEKRQSVAFWCNPISGHATLYWYQQILGQGPKLLIQFQNNGVVDDSQLPKDRFSAERLKGVDSTLKIQPAKLEDSAVYLCASSLHSNSPLHFGNGTRLTVT.

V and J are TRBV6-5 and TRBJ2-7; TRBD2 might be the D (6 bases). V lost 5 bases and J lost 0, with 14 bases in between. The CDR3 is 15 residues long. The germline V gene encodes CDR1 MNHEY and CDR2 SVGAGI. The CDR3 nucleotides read TGTGCCAGCAGTACAACCGGGGGAAGCTCCTACGAGCAGTACTTC. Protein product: CASSTTGGSSYEQYF.

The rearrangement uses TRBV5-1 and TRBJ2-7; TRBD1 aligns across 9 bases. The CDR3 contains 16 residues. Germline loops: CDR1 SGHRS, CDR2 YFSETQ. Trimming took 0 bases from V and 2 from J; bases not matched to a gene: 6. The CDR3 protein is CASSLDLGTGTYEQYF. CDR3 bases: TGCGCCAGCAGCTTGGATCTCGGGACAGGGACCTACGAGCAGTACTTC.

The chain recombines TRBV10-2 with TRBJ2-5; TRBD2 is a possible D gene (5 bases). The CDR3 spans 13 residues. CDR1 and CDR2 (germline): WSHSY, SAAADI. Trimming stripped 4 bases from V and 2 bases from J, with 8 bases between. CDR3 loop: CASSVTIQETQYF. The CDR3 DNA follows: TGCGCCAGCAGTGTGACTATACAAGAGACCCAGTACTTC.

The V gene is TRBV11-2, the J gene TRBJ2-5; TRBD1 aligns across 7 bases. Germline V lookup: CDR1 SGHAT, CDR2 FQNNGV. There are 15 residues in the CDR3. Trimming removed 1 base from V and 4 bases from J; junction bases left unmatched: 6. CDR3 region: CASSLGQGVRETQYF. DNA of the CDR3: TGTGCCAGCAGCTTAGGCCAGGGGGTTCGAGAGACCCAGTACTTC. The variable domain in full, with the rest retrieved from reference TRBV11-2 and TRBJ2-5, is EAGVAQSPRYKIIEKRQSVAFWCNPISGHATLYWYQQILGQGPKLLIQFQNNGVVDDSQLPKDRFSAERLKGVDSTLKIQPAKLEDSAVYLCASSLGQGVRETQYFGPGTRLLVL.

In DNA form, the CDR3 reads TGTGCCAGCAGCCGTAGGACCGGGACAGGGGCTCAGCCCCAGCATTTT. Its translation: CASSRRTGTGAQPQHF. The V and J genes are TRBV7-2 and TRBJ1-5; TRBD1 matches 10 bases. The CDR3 totals 16 residues. Germline lookup yields CDR1 SGHTA and CDR2 FQGNSA. With V trimmed by 5 bases and J by 6 bases, 10 bases remained unmatched.

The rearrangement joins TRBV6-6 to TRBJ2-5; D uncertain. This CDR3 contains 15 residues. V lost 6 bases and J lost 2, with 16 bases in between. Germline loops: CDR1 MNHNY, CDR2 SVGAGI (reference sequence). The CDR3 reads CASSELRVSQETQYF. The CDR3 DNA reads TGTGCCAGCAGCGAATTGCGAGTTTCACAAGAGACCCAGTACTTC.

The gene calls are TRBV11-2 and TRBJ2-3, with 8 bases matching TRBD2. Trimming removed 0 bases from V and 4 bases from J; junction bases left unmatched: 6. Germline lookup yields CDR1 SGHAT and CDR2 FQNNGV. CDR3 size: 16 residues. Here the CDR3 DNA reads TGTGCCAGCAGCTTAGAGGTCGGGACTAGGGCAGATACGCAGTATTTT. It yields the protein CASSLEVGTRADTQYF.

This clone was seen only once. CDR3 residues: CASSLGTGVGEQYF. In DNA, the CDR3 is TGTGCCAGCAGCTTAGGGACAGGGGTAGGCGAGCAGTACTTC. The chain couples TRBV7-2 to TRBJ2-7, with 9 bases lining up with TRBD1. The CDR3 runs to 14 residues. Germline CDR1 reads SGHTA; CDR2 reads FQGNSA. V lost 1 base to trimming and J lost 6 bases; unmatched junction nucleotides: 4.

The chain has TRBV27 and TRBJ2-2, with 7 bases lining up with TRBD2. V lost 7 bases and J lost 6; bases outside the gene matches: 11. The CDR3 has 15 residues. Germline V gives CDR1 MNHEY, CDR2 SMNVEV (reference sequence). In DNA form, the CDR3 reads TGTGCCAGCAAAGGACTAGATTGGTTGGCCGGGGAGCTGTTTTTT. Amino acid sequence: CASKGLDWLAGELFF.

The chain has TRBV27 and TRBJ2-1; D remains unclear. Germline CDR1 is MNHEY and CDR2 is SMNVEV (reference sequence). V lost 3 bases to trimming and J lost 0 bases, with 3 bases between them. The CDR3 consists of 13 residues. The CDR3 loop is CASSFLSYNEQFF. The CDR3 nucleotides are TGTGCCAGCAGTTTCCTCTCCTACAATGAGCAGTTCTTC.

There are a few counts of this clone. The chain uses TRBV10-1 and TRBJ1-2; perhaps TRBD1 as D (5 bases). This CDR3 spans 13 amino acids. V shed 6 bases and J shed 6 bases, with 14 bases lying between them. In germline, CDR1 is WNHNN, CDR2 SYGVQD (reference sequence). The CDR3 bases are TGCGCCAGCAGCCAGGGAACCTCCGATGGCTACACCTTC. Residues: CASSQGTSDGYTF.

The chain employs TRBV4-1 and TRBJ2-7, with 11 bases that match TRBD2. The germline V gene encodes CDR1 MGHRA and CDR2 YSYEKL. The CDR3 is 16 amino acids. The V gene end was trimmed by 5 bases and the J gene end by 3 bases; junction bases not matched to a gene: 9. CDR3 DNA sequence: TGCGCCAGCAGCTATACCGGGACTAGCGGAAACTACGAGCAGTACTTC. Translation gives CASSYTGTSGNYEQYF.

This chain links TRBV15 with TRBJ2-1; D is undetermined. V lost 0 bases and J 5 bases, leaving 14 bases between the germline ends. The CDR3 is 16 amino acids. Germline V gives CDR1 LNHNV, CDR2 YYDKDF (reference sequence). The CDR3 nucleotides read TGTGCCACCAGCAGAGATGGCACTTCGGAAAACAATGAGCAGTTCTTC. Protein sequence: CATSRDGTSENNEQFF.

CDR3 sequence (DNA): TGTGCCAGCAGTTTATACGATCAGCCCCAGCATTTT. This sequence encodes CASSLYDQPQHF. The rearrangement joins TRBV28 to TRBJ1-5; D not resolved. Germline values: CDR1 MDHEN, CDR2 SYDVKM. V dropped 1 base and J dropped 5 bases, with 3 bases sitting between them. The CDR3 covers 12 residues.

The CDR3 nucleotides are TGTGCCAGTAGTCCGGGGACAACTAGCACAGATACGCAGTATTTT. This codes for CASSPGTTSTDTQYF. The chain has TRBV19 and TRBJ2-3; D is perhaps TRBD1 (6 bases). Germline lookup yields CDR1 LNHDA and CDR2 SQIVND (reference sequence). V lost 5 bases and J 0 bases, leaving 12 bases between the germline ends. This CDR3 contains 15 residues.

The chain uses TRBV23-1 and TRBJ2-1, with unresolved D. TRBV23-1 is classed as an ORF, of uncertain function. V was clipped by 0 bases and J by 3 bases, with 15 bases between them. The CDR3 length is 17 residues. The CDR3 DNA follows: TGCGCCAGCAGTCAATCTACCGCAGGCGATTTCTACAATGAGCAGTTCTTC. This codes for CASSQSTAGDFYNEQFF.

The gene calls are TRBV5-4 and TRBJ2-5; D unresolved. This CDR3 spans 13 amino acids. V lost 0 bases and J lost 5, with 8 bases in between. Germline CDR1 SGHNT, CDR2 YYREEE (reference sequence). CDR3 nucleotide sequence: TGTGCCAGCAGCTTGGAAGGGTTGGAGACCCAGTACTTC. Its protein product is CASSLEGLETQYF.

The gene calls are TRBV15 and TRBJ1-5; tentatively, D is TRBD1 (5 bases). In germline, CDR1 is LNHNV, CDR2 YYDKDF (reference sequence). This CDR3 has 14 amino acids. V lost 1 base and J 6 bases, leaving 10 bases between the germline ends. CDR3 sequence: CATSRVRASQPQHF. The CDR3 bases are TGTGCCACCAGCAGAGTCAGGGCTAGTCAGCCCCAGCATTTT.

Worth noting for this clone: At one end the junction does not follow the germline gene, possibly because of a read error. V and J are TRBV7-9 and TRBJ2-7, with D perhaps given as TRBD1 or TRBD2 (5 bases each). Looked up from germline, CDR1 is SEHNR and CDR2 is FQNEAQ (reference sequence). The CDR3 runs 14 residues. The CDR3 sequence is CVSSPRDGPYEQYF. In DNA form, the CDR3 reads TGTGTCAGCAGCCCCCGGGACGGACCCTACGAGCAGTACTTC.

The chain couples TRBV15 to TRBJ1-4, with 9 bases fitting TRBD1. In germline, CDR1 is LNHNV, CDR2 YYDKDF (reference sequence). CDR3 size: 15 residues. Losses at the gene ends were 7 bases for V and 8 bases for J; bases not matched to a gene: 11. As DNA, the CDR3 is TGTGCCACCACGAGGGAGGGACAGGGCAACGAAAAACTGTTTTTT. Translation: CATTREGQGNEKLFF.

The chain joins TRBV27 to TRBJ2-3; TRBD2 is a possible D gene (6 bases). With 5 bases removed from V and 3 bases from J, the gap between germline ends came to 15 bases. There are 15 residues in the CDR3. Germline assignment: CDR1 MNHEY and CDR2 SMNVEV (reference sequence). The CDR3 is CASSPGTLGTDTQYF. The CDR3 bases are TGTGCCAGCAGTCCTGGGACTCTAGGAACAGATACGCAGTATTTT.

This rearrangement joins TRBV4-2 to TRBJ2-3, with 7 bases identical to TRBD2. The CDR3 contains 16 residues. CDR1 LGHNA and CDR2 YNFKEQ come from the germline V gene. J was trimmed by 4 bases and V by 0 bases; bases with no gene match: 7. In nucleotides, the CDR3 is TGTGCCAGCAGCCAAGAATGGTCGGGAGGTGCAGATACGCAGTATTTT. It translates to CASSQEWSGGADTQYF.

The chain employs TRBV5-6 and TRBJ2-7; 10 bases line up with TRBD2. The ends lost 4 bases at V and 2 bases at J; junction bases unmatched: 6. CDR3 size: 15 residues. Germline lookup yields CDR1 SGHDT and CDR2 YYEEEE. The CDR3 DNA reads TGTGCCAGCAGCGTCAGGACTAGCGGAACCTACGAGCAGTACTTC. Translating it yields CASSVRTSGTYEQYF.